This T cell receptor beta chain was identified in a study of T cell responses to AZD1222 COVID-19 vaccine. Notes on the study in general: Only after the peak T cell response were repertoires sampled. Baseline serostatus was positive in only a handful of AZD1222 recipients.

Sequenced by immunoSEQ multiplex PCR; TCRdb stores in-frame clones only, minus some. The repertoire holds around 130,000 clones, with 85% to 95% as singletons. Turning to this clone: Antigen specificity is unknown.

The V and J ends lost 0 bases and 3 bases, in that order; junction bases with no gene match: 3. The CDR3 is made up of 15 amino acids. The germline gives CDR1 SGDLS, CDR2 YYNGEE. The sequence came from an adult in good health. J is TRBJ2-1 and V is TRBV9; 7 nucleotides align to TRBD2. Sequences were derived from peripheral blood, sampled on day 0 of AZD1222 vaccination. In nucleotides, the CDR3 is TGTGCCAGCAGCGTAGACCAGCGGGACTACAATGAGCAGTTCTTC. This gives the protein CASSVDQRDYNEQFF.